This T cell receptor beta chain was identified in a study of blood T cell repertoires in COVID-19. Study-wide context: From the United States, Italy and Spain came samples of acute and convalescent COVID-19. In each case, the material was cDNA or gDNA derived from T cells, B-cell-depleted T cells, or PBMCs.

Trimming left V 3 bases short and J 2 bases short, with 12 bases between. Germline values: CDR1 SGDLS, CDR2 YYNGEE. The CDR3 is made up of 14 amino acids. Per the original data handling: The assay estimated nucleated cells by amplifying reference gene primers. This table comes from immunoSEQ multiplex PCR, and its TCRdb copy is limited to in-frame clones, with some not included. The D gene and trimming were derived from the DNA, and the V and J assignments and clone size from that table. Among a few hundred thousand clones listed, around nine tenths were seen once. J is TRBJ2-7 and V is TRBV9; a possible D gene is TRBD1 (6 bases). The TCR sequence derives from a man aged 55 to 70 who had recovered from COVID-19. Input material: peripheral blood. Written as DNA, the CDR3 is TGTGCCAGCAGCGAGGGGGACGGGGCCTACGAGCAGTACTTC. This gives the protein CASSEGDGAYEQYF.